This entry lists 5 T cell receptor beta chains sequenced from one sample in a study of blood T cell repertoires in COVID-19. Produced via immunoSEQ multiplex PCR; TCRdb's table is partial and in-frame only. The top ten clones hold just over 2.5% of a sample with roughly 260,000 clones, roughly 89% of them seen once. The sample was PBMCs or T cells enriched from blood (not recorded which). Source of these receptors: a woman aged 30 to 39 with acute COVID-19.

The CDR3 loop is CASSGESLAGYGYTF. In DNA form, the CDR3 reads TGTGCCAGCTCGGGTGAGAGTCTAGCGGGATATGGCTACACCTTC. The rearrangement links TRBV6-5 to TRBJ1-2; D gene ambiguous. CDR3 length equals 15 residues. CDR1 and CDR2 from the germline V gene are MNHEY and SVGAGI. Trimming cost V 8 bases and J 5 bases, with 21 bases left between them.

This chain uses TRBV14 with TRBJ2-7; D gene ambiguous. V shed 6 bases and J shed 4 bases, with 19 bases lying between them. This CDR3 comprises 15 residues. From germline, CDR1 is SGHDN and CDR2 FVKESK. This CDR3 is CASSKHYSGQYEQYF. The CDR3, as DNA: TGTGCCAGCAGTAAACATTATAGTGGGCAGTACGAGCAGTACTTC. Together with reference TRBV14 and TRBJ2-7, the CDR3 gives the full variable domain: EAGVTQFPSHSVIEKGQTVTLRCDPISGHDNLYWYRRVMGKEIKFLLHFVKESKQDESGMPNNRFLAERTGGTYSTLKVQPAELEDSGVYFCASSKHYSGQYEQYFGPGTRLTVT.

The rearrangement uses TRBV2 and TRBJ1-1; 8 bases fit TRBD1. Trimming cost V 4 bases and J 3 bases; bases outside gene matches: 4. The CDR3 is 14 residues long. CDR1 and CDR2 (germline): SNHLY, FYNNEI. In DNA, the CDR3 is TGTGCCAGCAGTGTGACAGGGGATTACACTGAAGCTTTCTTT. Its translation: CASSVTGDYTEAFF.

The CDR3 loop reads CATSDSGGGGYTF. CDR3 nucleotide sequence: TGTGCCACCAGTGATTCAGGGGGTGGCGGCTACACCTTC. The genes are TRBV24-1 and TRBJ1-2; 7 bases agree with TRBD1. The CDR3 length is 13 residues. The V gene's germline CDR1 is KGHDR and CDR2 SFDVKD. V trimming: 2 bases; J trimming: 8 bases; junction bases outside the gene matches: 4.

The chain links TRBV6-2 or TRBV6-3 to TRBJ2-5; D may be TRBD2 (7 bases). The CDR3 covers 20 residues. The V gene lost 2 bases and the J gene lost 5 bases, with 30 bases spanning the gap. The germline CDR1 and CDR2 sequences are MNHEY and SVGEGT. The CDR3 protein is CASSYRMLRLAGDFQETQYF. CDR3 nucleotide sequence: TGTGCCAGCAGTTACCGTATGCTGAGACTAGCAGGGGACTTCCAGGAGACCCAGTACTTC.